These 9 T cell receptor beta chains originate from one sample sequenced in a study of blood T cell repertoires in COVID-19. Repertoires were generated with immunoSEQ multiplex PCR, while TCRdb's copy carries only in-frame clones and drops some. The sample holds 290,000 or so clones; approximately 86% are singletons and the top ten take about 2.5%. Sequenced: peripheral blood. The receptors were gathered from a man aged 18 to 35 with active or convalescent COVID-19.

The rearrangement links TRBV5-1 to TRBJ1-2, with 10 bases that match TRBD1. The CDR3 runs to 13 residues. Germline CDR1 reads SGHRS; CDR2 reads YFSETQ. Trimming at V came to 3 bases and at J to 5 bases, leaving 1 base not matched to a gene. CDR3 protein: CASSSGQGYGYTF. The DNA for the CDR3 is TGCGCCAGCAGCTCGGGACAGGGGTATGGCTACACCTTC.

The chain employs TRBV6-1 and TRBJ1-5; a possible D gene is TRBD1 (5 bases). Trimming shortened V by 6 bases and J by 6 bases, and 15 bases separated the two germline ends. Per the germline V gene, CDR1 is MNHNS and CDR2 is SASEGT. The CDR3 runs to 14 residues. The chain's CDR3 is CASRRGGEGQPQHF. DNA for the CDR3: TGTGCCAGCAGAAGAGGAGGGGAAGGTCAGCCCCAGCATTTT.

V usage is TRBV27 and J usage is TRBJ2-2, with 9 nucleotides matching TRBD2. This CDR3 comprises 16 residues. CDR1 and CDR2 (germline): MNHEY, SMNVEV (reference sequence). Trimming took 6 bases from V and 8 from J; bases not matched to a gene: 13. CDR3 sequence: CASRRGGRVDWGELFF. In DNA form, the CDR3 reads TGTGCCAGCAGAAGGGGCGGGAGGGTCGACTGGGGGGAGCTGTTTTTT.

This clone was seen more than once but under ten times. The rearrangement joins TRBV28 to TRBJ2-7, with 8 bases fitting TRBD2. The CDR3 runs 16 residues. CDR1 and CDR2 from the germline V gene are MDHEN and SYDVKM. Trimming took 6 bases from V and 6 from J; bases not matched to a gene: 16. In DNA form, the CDR3 reads TGTGCCAGCAGGGGGGCTGCGGGACTAGGTTCCACCGAGCAGTACTTC. It translates to CASRGAAGLGSTEQYF.

The chain uses TRBV21-1 and TRBJ2-1; whether TRBD2, the table's D call, matches the DNA was not checked. TRBV21-1 is a pseudogene. The CDR3 runs 17 residues. The CDR3 coding sequence is TGTGCCAGCAGCAAAAAAAGCCTAGATTGGAGAGACAATGAGCAGTTCTTC. The encoded protein is CASSKKSLDWRDNEQFF.

This chain connects TRBV5-8 to TRBJ2-3, with 10 nucleotides matching TRBD2. The V gene's germline CDR1 is SGHTS and CDR2 YDEGEE. CDR3 size: 16 residues. V lost 2 bases, J lost 1 base, and 4 bases stayed unmatched. CDR3 coding DNA: TGTGCCAGCAGCTTAAGTGGGACTAGCGGCACAGATACGCAGTATTTT. Amino acid sequence: CASSLSGTSGTDTQYF.

The count of this clone is one. V and J are TRBV7-9 and TRBJ1-1, with 12 bases identical to TRBD1. Germline V lookup: CDR1 SEHNR, CDR2 FQNEAQ (reference sequence). With V trimmed by 4 bases and J by 10 bases, 13 bases remained unmatched. The CDR3 is 16 residues long. CDR3 DNA: TGTGCCAGCAGCTACCGTACCGGGACAGGGGGCTACGGAGCTTTCTTT. Amino acid sequence: CASSYRTGTGGYGAFF.

The gene calls are TRBV6-5 and TRBJ1-1, with D possibly matching TRBD1 (5 bases). Trimming pared 6 bases from V and 3 bases from J, leaving 14 bases between. The CDR3 extends over 14 amino acids. Germline V gives CDR1 MNHEY, CDR2 SVGAGI. In DNA form, the CDR3 reads TGTGCCAGCAGGCTGGCGGGGGTGGACACTGAAGCTTTCTTT. Translated: CASRLAGVDTEAFF.

The rearrangement uses TRBV6-2 or TRBV6-3 and TRBJ2-3, with TRBD2 matching over 9 bases. Trimming cost V 5 bases and J 2 bases; bases outside gene matches: 2. Looked up from germline, CDR1 is MNHEY and CDR2 is SVGEGT. The length of the CDR3 is 14 residues. The CDR3 sequence: CASSSGRPTDTQYF. Here the CDR3 DNA reads TGTGCCAGCAGTAGCGGGAGGCCCACAGATACGCAGTATTTT.